This T cell receptor (beta chain) came from a study of CD4 T cells in relation to SARS-CoV-2 and coronaviruses. Study-level information: After around 10 days of antigen culture, PBMC TCR beta CDR3s were sequenced.

Unexposed donor CD4+ T cells date from about 2010-2018, before the COVID-19 pandemic. Isolation of CD4+ T cells took place after about 10 days in culture. Unexposed-donor CD4+ T cells were probed with SARS-CoV-2 S/N and four cold-coronavirus spikes, cells permitting. V was cut by 6 bases and J by 3 bases, with 11 bases left in between. Germline V gene lookup returns CDR1 ENHRY and CDR2 SYGVKD. The CDR3 totals 14 residues. Turning to this clone: Its specificity is unknown.

Only in-frame clones appear in the TCRdb table, and some are missing; sequencing was by immunoSEQ multiplex PCR. The repertoire consists of some 20,000 clones, with approximately 82% occurring once and the leading ten covering approximately 19%. The receptor's source is a human donor in good health. Sequenced input: CD4+ T cells from PBMCs, cultured in vitro. The V gene is TRBV10-3, the J gene TRBJ2-2; D may be TRBD1 (6 bases). The CDR3 nucleotides read TGTGCCATCAGAACAGGGCTTTACACCGGGGAGCTGTTTTTT. This codes for CAIRTGLYTGELFF.